This T cell receptor (beta chain) was identified in a study of read filtering for tumor transcriptome and immune sequencing. On the study more broadly: Transcriptome libraries were built from DNase-treated RNA. Study-wide results and limits: Correlation between methods rose after single-read clonotypes were removed.

Germline CDR1 MDHEN, CDR2 SYDVKM. The V segment lost 3 bases and the J segment 9 bases; nucleotides outside the gene matches: 7. The CDR3 runs to 14 residues. This clonotype occurred many times. Antigen: not known. From 400 to 450 ng of RNA, a library with molecular barcoded alpha/delta and beta/gamma adaptors was made. Via MiXCR, TCRdb re-called the reads, giving one row per CDR3 protein. The sample shows 35,000 to 40,000 distinct CDR3 sequences, approximately 15% of them seen only once. Sequencing was done on a sample of a population of CD138-negative cells sorted from bone marrow. The clonotype was recovered from a donor aged 40 or over with multiple myeloma. The chain employs TRBV28 and TRBJ2-3, with 9 bases identical to TRBD2. CDR3 sequence (DNA): TGTGCCAGCAGTTTTGCGGCGGGAGGGTGGACGCAGTATTTT. Translation gives CASSFAAGGWTQYF. Variable domain in full (rest from reference TRBV28 and TRBJ2-3): DVKVTQSSRYLVKRTGEKVFLECVQDMDHENMFWYRQDPGLGLRLIYFSYDVKMKEKGDIPEGYSVSREKKERFSLILESASTNQTSMYLCASSFAAGGWTQYFGPGTRLTVL.